The clone carrying this TCR beta chain was found many times. The target antigen is unknown. The germline V gene encodes CDR1 MDHEN and CDR2 SYDVKM. The CDR3 is 13 residues long. After removal of 4 bases from V and 9 bases from J, the junction contained 6 bases not matched to a gene. This record belongs to a study of CD8 T cells in ankylosing spondylitis. General study points: Relatively scarce in peripheral blood, disease-linked clones were CD8+. Matched ankylosing spondylitis synovial fluid reportedly contained a significantly enriched population of disease-linked clones.

Construction of TCR beta libraries was performed using quantitative 5'-RACE with molecular barcodes. TCRdb ran MiXCR on the 5' RACE reads and lists one entry per CDR3 protein. The sample yields about 120,000 distinct CDR3 sequences, roughly 13% seen once. The origin of this receptor is a female donor with ankylosing spondylitis or in good health (not recorded which). This chain links TRBV28 with TRBJ1-3; 7 nucleotides agree with TRBD1. The sequenced material came from blood, either unsorted or a sorted T cell fraction (not recorded which). The CDR3 DNA reads TGTGCCAGCAGTTCCGGGACAGTTTTCACCATATATTTT. It yields the protein CASSSGTVFTIYF.